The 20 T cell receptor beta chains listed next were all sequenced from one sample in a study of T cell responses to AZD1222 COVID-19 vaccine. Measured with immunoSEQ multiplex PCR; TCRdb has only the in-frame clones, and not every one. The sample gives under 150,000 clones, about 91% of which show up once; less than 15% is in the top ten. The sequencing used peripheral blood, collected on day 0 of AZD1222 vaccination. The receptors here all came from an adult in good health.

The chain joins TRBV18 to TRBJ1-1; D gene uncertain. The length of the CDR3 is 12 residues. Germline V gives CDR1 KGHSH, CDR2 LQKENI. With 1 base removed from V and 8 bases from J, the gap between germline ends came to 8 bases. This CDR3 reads CASSPQLAEAFF. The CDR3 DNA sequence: TGTGCCAGCTCACCACAGCTCGCCGAAGCTTTCTTT. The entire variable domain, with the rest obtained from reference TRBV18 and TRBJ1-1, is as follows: NAGVMQNPRHLVRRRGQEARLRCSPMKGHSHVYWYRQLPEEGLKFMVYLQKENIIDESGMPKERFSAEFPKEGPSILRIQQVVRGDSAAYFCASSPQLAEAFFGQGTRLTVV.

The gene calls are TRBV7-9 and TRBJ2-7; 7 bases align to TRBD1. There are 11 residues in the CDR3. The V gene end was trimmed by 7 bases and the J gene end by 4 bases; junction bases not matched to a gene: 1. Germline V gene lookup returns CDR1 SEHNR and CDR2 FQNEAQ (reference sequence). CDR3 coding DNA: TGTGCCAGCACAGGGGGTTACGAGCAGTACTTC. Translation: CASTGGYEQYF.

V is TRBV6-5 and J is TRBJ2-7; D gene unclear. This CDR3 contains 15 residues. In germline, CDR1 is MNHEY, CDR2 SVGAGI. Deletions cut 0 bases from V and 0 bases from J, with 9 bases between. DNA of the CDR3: TGTGCCAGCAGTTACTCGTCAGGCTTCTCCTACGAGCAGTACTTC. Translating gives CASSYSSGFSYEQYF.

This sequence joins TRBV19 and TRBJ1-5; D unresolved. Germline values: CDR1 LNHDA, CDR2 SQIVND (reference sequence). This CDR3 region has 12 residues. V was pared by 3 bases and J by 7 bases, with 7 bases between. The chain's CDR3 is CASSISLQPQHF. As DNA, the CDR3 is TGTGCCAGTAGTATTAGTTTGCAGCCCCAGCATTTT.

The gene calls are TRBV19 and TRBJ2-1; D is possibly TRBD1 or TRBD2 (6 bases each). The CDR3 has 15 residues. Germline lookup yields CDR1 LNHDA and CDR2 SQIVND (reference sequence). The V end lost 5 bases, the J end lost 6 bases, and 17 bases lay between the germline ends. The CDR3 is CASSSGGASLNEQFF. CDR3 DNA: TGTGCCAGTAGTTCCGGGGGCGCTTCTCTCAATGAGCAGTTCTTC.

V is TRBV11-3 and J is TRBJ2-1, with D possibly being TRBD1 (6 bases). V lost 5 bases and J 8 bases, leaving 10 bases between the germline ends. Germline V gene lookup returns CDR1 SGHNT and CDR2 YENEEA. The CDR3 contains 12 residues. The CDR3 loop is CASSLRGDEQFF. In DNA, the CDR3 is TGTGCCAGCAGCCTCAGGGGTGATGAGCAGTTCTTC. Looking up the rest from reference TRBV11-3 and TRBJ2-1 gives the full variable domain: EAGVVQSPRYKIIEKKQPVAFWCNPISGHNTLYWYLQNLGQGPELLIRYENEEAVDDSQLPKDRFSAERLKGVDSTLKIQPAELGDSAVYLCASSLRGDEQFFGPGTRLTVL.

CDR3 loop: CASSLNVGGAYEQYF. CDR3 in DNA: TGTGCCAGCAGCTTAAACGTAGGAGGGGCCTACGAGCAGTACTTC. V is TRBV7-2 and J is TRBJ2-7; possibly TRBD2 for D (6 bases). Germline V gene lookup returns CDR1 SGHTA and CDR2 FQGNSA. The CDR3 runs 15 residues. V shed 2 bases and J shed 2 bases, with 13 bases lying between them. Filled out from reference TRBV7-2 and TRBJ2-7, the complete variable domain reads GAGVSQSPSNKVTEKGKDVELRCDPISGHTALYWYRQSLGQGLEFLIYFQGNSAPDKSGLPSDRFSAERTGGSVSTLTIQRTQQEDSAVYLCASSLNVGGAYEQYFGPGTRLTVT.

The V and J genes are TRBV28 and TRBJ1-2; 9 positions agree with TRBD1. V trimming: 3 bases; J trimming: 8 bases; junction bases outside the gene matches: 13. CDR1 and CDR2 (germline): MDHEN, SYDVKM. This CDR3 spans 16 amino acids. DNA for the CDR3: TGTGCCAGCAGTTTGGGGGGCCTACAGGGGGCGGGCGGCTACACCTTC. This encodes CASSLGGLQGAGGYTF.

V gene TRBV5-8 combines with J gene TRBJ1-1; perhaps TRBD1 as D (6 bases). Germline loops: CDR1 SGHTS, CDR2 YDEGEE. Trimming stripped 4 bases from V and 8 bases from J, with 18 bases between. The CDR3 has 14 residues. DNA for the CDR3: TGTGCCAGCAGCCTTTACAGGGCCGCCTCAGAAGCTTTCTTT. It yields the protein CASSLYRAASEAFF.

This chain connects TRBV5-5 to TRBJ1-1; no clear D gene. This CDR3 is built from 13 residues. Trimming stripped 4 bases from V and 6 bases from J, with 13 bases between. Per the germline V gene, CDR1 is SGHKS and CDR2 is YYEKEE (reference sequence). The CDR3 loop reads CASSANWIAEAFF. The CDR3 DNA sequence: TGTGCCAGCAGCGCTAACTGGATCGCTGAAGCTTTCTTT.

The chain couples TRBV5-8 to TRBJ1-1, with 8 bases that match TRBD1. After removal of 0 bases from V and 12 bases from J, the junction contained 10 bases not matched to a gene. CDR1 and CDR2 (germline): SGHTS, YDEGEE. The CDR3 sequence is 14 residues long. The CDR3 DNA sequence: TGTGCCAGCAGCTTGGGCAGGGGGCGAGGTCAGTCTTTCTTT. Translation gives CASSLGRGRGQSFF.

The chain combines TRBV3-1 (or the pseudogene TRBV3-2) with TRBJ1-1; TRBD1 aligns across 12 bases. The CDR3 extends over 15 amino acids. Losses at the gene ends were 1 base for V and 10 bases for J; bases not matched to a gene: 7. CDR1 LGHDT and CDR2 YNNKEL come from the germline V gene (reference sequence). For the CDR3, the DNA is TGTGCCAGCAGCCAAGCCCCGGGGACAGGGGGCAGAGCTTTCTTT. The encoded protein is CASSQAPGTGGRAFF.

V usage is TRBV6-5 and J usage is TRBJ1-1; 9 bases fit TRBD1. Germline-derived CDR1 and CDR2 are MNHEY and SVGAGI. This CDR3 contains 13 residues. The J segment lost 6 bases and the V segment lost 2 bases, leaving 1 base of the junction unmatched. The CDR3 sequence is CASSYRTGAEAFF. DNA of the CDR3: TGTGCCAGCAGTTACAGGACAGGGGCTGAAGCTTTCTTT.

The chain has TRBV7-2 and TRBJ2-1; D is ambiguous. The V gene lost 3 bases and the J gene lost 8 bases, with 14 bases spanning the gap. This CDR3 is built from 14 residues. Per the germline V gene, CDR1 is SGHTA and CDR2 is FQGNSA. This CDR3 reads CASSLPRPRDEQFF. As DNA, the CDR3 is TGTGCCAGCAGCTTGCCACGCCCTAGGGATGAGCAGTTCTTC.

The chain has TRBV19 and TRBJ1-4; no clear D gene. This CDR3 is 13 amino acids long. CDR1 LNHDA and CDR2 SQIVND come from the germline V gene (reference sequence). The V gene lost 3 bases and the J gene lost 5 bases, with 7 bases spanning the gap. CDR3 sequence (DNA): TGTGCCAGTAGTATCGTAGGGAATGAAAAACTGTTTTTT. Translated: CASSIVGNEKLFF.

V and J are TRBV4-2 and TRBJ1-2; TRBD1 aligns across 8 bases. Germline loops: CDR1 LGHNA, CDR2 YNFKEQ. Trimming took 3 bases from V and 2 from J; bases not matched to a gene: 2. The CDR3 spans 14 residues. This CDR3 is CASSQRQGNYGYTF. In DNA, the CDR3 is TGTGCCAGCAGCCAGAGACAGGGGAACTATGGCTACACCTTC.

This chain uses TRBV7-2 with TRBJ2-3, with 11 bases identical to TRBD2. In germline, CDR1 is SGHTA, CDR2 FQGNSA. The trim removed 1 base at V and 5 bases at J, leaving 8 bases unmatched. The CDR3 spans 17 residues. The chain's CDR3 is CASSLGVLAGVGDTQYF. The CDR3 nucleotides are TGTGCCAGCAGCTTAGGGGTACTAGCGGGGGTAGGAGATACGCAGTATTTT.

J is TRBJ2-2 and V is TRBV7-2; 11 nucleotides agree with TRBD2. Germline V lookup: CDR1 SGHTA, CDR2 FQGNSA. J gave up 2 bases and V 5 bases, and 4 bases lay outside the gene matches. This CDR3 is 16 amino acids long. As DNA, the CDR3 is TGTGCCAGCAGCAGAGGGACTAGCGGAAACACCGGGGAGCTGTTTTTT. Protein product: CASSRGTSGNTGELFF. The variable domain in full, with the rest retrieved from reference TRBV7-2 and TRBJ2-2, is GAGVSQSPSNKVTEKGKDVELRCDPISGHTALYWYRQSLGQGLEFLIYFQGNSAPDKSGLPSDRFSAERTGGSVSTLTIQRTQQEDSAVYLCASSRGTSGNTGELFFGEGSRLTVL.

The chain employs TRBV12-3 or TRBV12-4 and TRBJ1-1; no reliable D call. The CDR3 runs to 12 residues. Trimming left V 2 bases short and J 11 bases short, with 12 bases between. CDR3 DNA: TGTGCCAGCAGTTTATCTAGGGTAAAGGCTTTCTTT. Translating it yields CASSLSRVKAFF.

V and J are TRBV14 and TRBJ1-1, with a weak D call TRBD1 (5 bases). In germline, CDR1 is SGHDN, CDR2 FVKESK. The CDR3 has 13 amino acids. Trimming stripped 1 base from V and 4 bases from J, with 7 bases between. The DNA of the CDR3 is TGTGCCAGCAGCCAAGGACAGAGCACTGAAGCTTTCTTT. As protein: CASSQGQSTEAFF. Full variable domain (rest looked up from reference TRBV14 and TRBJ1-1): EAGVTQFPSHSVIEKGQTVTLRCDPISGHDNLYWYRRVMGKEIKFLLHFVKESKQDESGMPNNRFLAERTGGTYSTLKVQPAELEDSGVYFCASSQGQSTEAFFGQGTRLTVV.